The TCR beta chain under discussion was sequenced for a study of OX40 agonist ivuxolimab in advanced cancers. Across the whole study: Patients assigned to dose escalation were diagnosed with hepatocellular carcinoma, melanoma, renal cell or head and neck cancer. Study-wide points: The CD4+ and CD8+ T cells in the blood had expanded clonally by week 6 at 0.1 to 3.0 mg/kg. Relative to CD4+ cells, CD8+ T cells on average had more expanded clones.

Worth noting for this clone: Antigen specificity is unknown.

Some clones are missing from TCRdb's copy, which holds only in-frame ones; the method was immunoSEQ multiplex PCR. The sample includes some 63,000 clones, 85% to 90% of them seen just once. Autoimmune disease history or systemic immunosuppression led to patient exclusion. Deletions cut 10 bases from V and 2 bases from J, with 16 bases between. Per the germline V gene, CDR1 is LNHDA and CDR2 is SQIVND (reference sequence). The CDR3 totals 14 residues. Sequencing used CD4+ or CD8+ T cells sorted from blood, obtained in a trial of the OX40 agonist ivuxolimab. The chain couples TRBV19 to TRBJ2-3; D might be TRBD1 (6 bases). The source is an adult with an advanced solid tumor such as melanoma, head and neck, liver or kidney cancer. Here the CDR3 reads CATRGKEPTDTQYF. The CDR3 region has the DNA TGTGCCACTAGGGGGAAGGAACCCACAGATACGCAGTATTTT.